This T cell receptor (beta chain) was identified in a study of identical twins (dated by TCRdb to the mid-2010s). About the full investigation: The study deep-sequenced TCR alpha and beta repertoires from monozygotic twins, unrelated adults of various ages and cord blood to test whether fetal clonotypes persist. To rule out contamination, replicate twin experiments were performed at different times with different library preparation protocols. Beyond this particular receptor, the publication reports: Because the same donors could not be followed over many years, the conclusions relied on cross-sectional statistical analysis. Compared with coincidental sharing between unrelated individuals, an excess of low generation-probability sequences was observed among out-of-frame TCR alpha sequences shared between twins. In beta out-of-frame sequences, excess twin sharing was weaker, because having fewer shared sequences lowered the signal-to-noise ratio. Fewer insertions were carried by abundant cord blood beta clonotypes, a similar but weaker trend appeared in young adult naive repertoires, and no such trend appeared in memory repertoires. Recombination models systematically underestimated out-of-frame TCR alpha sharing in monozygotic twins but agreed with sharing between unrelated individuals. Invariant T cells such as MAIT and iNKT could partly confound zero-insertion analyses, although diverse VJ usage argued against such confounding for most clonotypes.

Of note for this clonotype: No cognate antigen has been identified for it. Base-call qualities are not available, and no considerably larger clone is one nucleotide away.

Library preparation used 5' RACE. Sequencing instrument: Illumina HiSeq 2000. Template switching introduced a universal primer binding site; the final cDNA contained a unique molecular identifier, enabling accurate counting of TCR cDNA molecules. First-strand cDNA for TCR alpha and beta chains was synthesized from specific primers in the conserved constant-segment region. To control for contamination, every cDNA library carried two barcodes: a SMART-Mk sample barcode plus Illumina barcodes. Two successive PCR steps introduced TruSeq adapter sequences along with Illumina sample barcodes. The Illumina HiSeq platform was used with custom primers to sequence TCR alpha and beta cDNA libraries. The paper's processing steps were these. Unique molecular identifiers were extracted from raw reads with MiGEC, and CDR3 positions were determined with MiXCR. Recombination models were inferred per individual with the repgenHMM and IGoR tools using an EM algorithm. Shared clonotype analysis was performed with the tcR package in R, normalizing sharing by the product of cloneset sizes. To study raw recombination without the effects of thymic and clonal selection, out-of-frame nonproductive sequences were analyzed. TCRdb reprocessed the public reads (quality trimming at Q25 with fastp, clone calling with MiXCR) and kept in-frame beta chains. Each record represents a unique CDR3 protein, reported with the most common genes and DNA among its rows. The V and J calls reflect TCRdb's pipeline rather than the authors' work. The table for this sample lists around 490,000 distinct CDR3 sequences; 13% to 15% of them were counted only once. Less than 0.5% of the sample is taken by the ten largest.

Looking up the germline V gene yields CDR1 MNHEY and CDR2 SVGAGI. Trimming at the junction amounts to 3 bases on V and 2 bases on J, and the germline ends lie 15 bases apart. The CDR3 measures 16 amino acids from cysteine to phenylalanine. Only the CDR3 DNA stays, 48 bases, in frame from base 1. Every donor was a healthy Caucasian. Three pairs of female monozygotic twins, all aged roughly 18 to 29 years, were included in the twin cohort. CD4+ and CD8+ T cell populations were isolated with positive isolation kits from Invitrogen. These data are also associated with another study on yellow fever vaccine responses in identical twins. The second study's paper adds: The authors reported that the T cell response to vaccination in identical twins appeared partly convergent and partly personalized. The study precisely tracked vaccine-responding T cell clones in identical twins.

This receptor was obtained from a woman between 18 and 30 years old in good health. The sequenced sample consisted of CD4+ T cells sorted from blood. Recombination linked TRBV6-5 to TRBJ2-3; the D segment cannot be called with confidence. The nucleotide sequence reads as follows: TGTGCCAGCAGTTATGGACCCGACACCCCCACAGATACGCAGTATTTT. Translated, it gives CASSYGPDTPTDTQYF.